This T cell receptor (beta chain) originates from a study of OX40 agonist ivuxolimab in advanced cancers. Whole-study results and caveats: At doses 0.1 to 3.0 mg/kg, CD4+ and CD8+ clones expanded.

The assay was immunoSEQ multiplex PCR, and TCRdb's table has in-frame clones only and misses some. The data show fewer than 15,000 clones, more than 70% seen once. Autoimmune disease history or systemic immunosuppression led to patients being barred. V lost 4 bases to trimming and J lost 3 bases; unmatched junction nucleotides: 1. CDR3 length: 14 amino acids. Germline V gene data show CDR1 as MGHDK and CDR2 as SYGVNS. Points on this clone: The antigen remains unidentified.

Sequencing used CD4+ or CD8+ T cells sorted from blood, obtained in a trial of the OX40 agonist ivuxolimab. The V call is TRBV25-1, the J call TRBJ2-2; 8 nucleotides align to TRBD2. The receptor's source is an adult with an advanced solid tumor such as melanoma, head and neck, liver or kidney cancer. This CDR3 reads CASSVGRDTGELFF. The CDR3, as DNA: TGTGCCAGCAGTGTCGGGAGGGACACCGGGGAGCTGTTTTTT.